Below, 25 T cell receptor beta chains from the same sample are listed, as sequenced in a study of blood T cell repertoires in COVID-19. Libraries were prepared by immunoSEQ multiplex PCR; TCRdb keeps only in-frame clonotypes and omits some of them. The table shows roughly 20,000 clones, with 65% to 90% occurring only once. Sequenced input: peripheral blood. These receptors originate from a human donor with active COVID-19. The donor label of this sample is uncertain.

This chain uses TRBV3-1 (or the pseudogene TRBV3-2) with TRBJ1-2, with D possibly TRBD1 on 5 matching bases. The germline V gene has CDR1 LGHDT and CDR2 YNNKEL (reference sequence). Trimming pared 4 bases from V and 6 bases from J, leaving 12 bases between. The CDR3 is made up of 13 amino acids. CDR3 amino acids: CASSPLGANGYTF. The CDR3 DNA sequence: TGTGCCAGCAGCCCTCTAGGGGCGAATGGCTACACCTTC.

CDR3 nucleotides: TGTGCCACACGAGGGGGAGCCAAGGGTGAAAAACTGTTTTTT. Translating it yields CATRGGAKGEKLFF. The chain joins TRBV19 to TRBJ1-4, with TRBD1 as a possible D gene (6 bases). The CDR3 has 14 amino acids. The V end lost 10 bases, the J end lost 7 bases, and 19 bases lay between the germline ends. Germline V gene lookup returns CDR1 LNHDA and CDR2 SQIVND (reference sequence).

V gene TRBV9 combines with J gene TRBJ1-3; D remains unclear. Germline CDR1 is SGDLS and CDR2 is YYNGEE. V was clipped by 0 bases and J by 0 bases, with 7 bases between them. This CDR3 region has 15 residues. The CDR3 coding sequence is TGTGCCAGCAGCGTAGTGGCGGGCTCTGGAAACACCATATATTTT. This sequence encodes CASSVVAGSGNTIYF.

The gene calls are TRBV7-9 and TRBJ1-3; D not resolved. CDR1 and CDR2 from the germline V gene are SEHNR and FQNEAQ (reference sequence). V dropped 2 bases and J dropped 1 base, with 6 bases sitting between them. CDR3 length: 14 residues. The CDR3 bases are TGTGCCAGCAGCTTAACAGTATCTGGAAACACCATATATTTT. As protein: CASSLTVSGNTIYF.

The chain employs TRBV25-1 and TRBJ2-1; 11 bases match TRBD2. The J segment lost 4 bases and the V segment lost 3 bases, leaving 5 bases of the junction unmatched. CDR1 MGHDK and CDR2 SYGVNS come from the germline V gene. The CDR3 runs 16 residues. The CDR3 loop reads CASSEVASGGYNEQFF. CDR3 nucleotide sequence: TGTGCCAGCAGTGAGGTGGCTAGCGGGGGGTACAATGAGCAGTTCTTC.

This sequence joins TRBV11-2 and TRBJ2-7, with TRBD1 identical over 9 bases. V gave up 4 bases and J gave up 2 bases; unmatched junction bases: 3. CDR1 and CDR2 (germline): SGHAT, FQNNGV. The CDR3 is 14 residues long. This chain's CDR3 is CASSWGQGTYEQYF. Here the CDR3 DNA reads TGTGCCAGCAGCTGGGGACAGGGAACCTACGAGCAGTACTTC.

This clone has just a few counts. V gene TRBV18 combines with J gene TRBJ1-1; the D is unclear. With 2 bases removed from V and 0 bases from J, the gap between germline ends came to 13 bases. Germline assignment: CDR1 KGHSH and CDR2 LQKENI. The CDR3 covers 16 residues. The CDR3 region is CASSPDTWALNTEAFF. In nucleotides, the CDR3 is TGTGCCAGCTCACCAGACACTTGGGCCTTGAACACTGAAGCTTTCTTT.

About this clone itself: Other nucleotide sequences in the sample specify the same CDR3. The chain links TRBV7-9 to TRBJ2-5; D unresolved. Trimming removed 5 bases at V and 5 bases at J, with 3 bases between. CDR3 length equals 10 residues. Germline V gene data show CDR1 as SEHNR and CDR2 as FQNEAQ (reference sequence). This chain's CDR3 is CASSRETQYF. In DNA form, the CDR3 reads TGTGCCAGCAGCCGGGAGACCCAGTACTTC.

This clone has a handful of counts. The rearrangement links TRBV7-9 to TRBJ1-2; 9 positions agree with TRBD1. The CDR3 consists of 14 residues. The V gene end was trimmed by 3 bases and the J gene end by 6 bases; junction bases not matched to a gene: 5. Germline CDR1 and CDR2: SEHNR and FQNEAQ (reference sequence). CDR3 sequence (DNA): TGTGCCAGCAGCTTCTTGGGACAGGGTGATGGCTACACCTTC. Protein sequence: CASSFLGQGDGYTF.

Comment on this clone: This same CDR3 is encoded by further DNA sequences in the sample. The chain links TRBV19 to TRBJ2-5; TRBD1 is a possible D gene (6 bases). CDR1 and CDR2 (germline): LNHDA, SQIVND (reference sequence). With 6 bases removed from V and 1 base from J, the gap between germline ends came to 9 bases. The CDR3 spans 13 residues. The DNA for the CDR3 is TGTGCCAGTAGCAGACAGGTCCAAGAGACCCAGTACTTC. Amino acid sequence: CASSRQVQETQYF.

There are a few counts of this clone. This sequence joins TRBV19 and TRBJ1-1; maybe TRBD1 (6 bases). Trimming left V 5 bases short and J 1 base short, with 11 bases between. Germline CDR1 LNHDA, CDR2 SQIVND (reference sequence). This CDR3 contains 14 residues. CDR3 coding DNA: TGTGCCAGTAGTGCACAGGGCCAGAACACTGAAGCTTTCTTT. Translated, it gives CASSAQGQNTEAFF.

The genes are TRBV5-4 and TRBJ2-3, with 8 bases that match TRBD2. Germline assignment: CDR1 SGHNT and CDR2 YYREEE (reference sequence). CDR3 length: 15 residues. V lost 2 bases to trimming and J lost 2 bases; unmatched junction nucleotides: 4. CDR3 sequence (DNA): TGTGCCAGCAGCTTCGGGGGGGGGAACACAGATACGCAGTATTTT. This codes for CASSFGGGNTDTQYF.

The chain recombines TRBV6-2 or TRBV6-3 with TRBJ2-3; tentative D call: TRBD2 (6 bases). The CDR3 is 15 amino acids. Germline V gene lookup returns CDR1 MNHEY and CDR2 SVGEGT. Trimming took 4 bases from V and 0 from J, leaving 11 bases between them. The CDR3 DNA reads as TGTGCCAGCAGTTGGCTAGCGCCTAGCACAGATACGCAGTATTTT. Protein: CASSWLAPSTDTQYF.

The genes are TRBV6-5 and TRBJ2-3, with a tentative D call TRBD2 (6 bases). Germline V gene lookup returns CDR1 MNHEY and CDR2 SVGAGI. There are 12 residues in the CDR3. This CDR3 reads CATGLDTDTQYF. Here the CDR3 DNA reads TGTGCGACGGGACTGGACACAGATACGCAGTATTTT.

This clone is medium-sized (0.01 to 0.1%) within its sample. This same CDR3 is encoded by further DNA sequences in the sample. The CDR3 bases are TGTGCCAGTAGTATGCAGGGGGCGAACTATGGCTACACCTTC. This translates into CASSMQGANYGYTF. This chain connects TRBV19 to TRBJ1-2; 8 bases line up with TRBD1. CDR3 length: 14 residues. Trimming removed 3 bases from V and 2 bases from J; junction bases left unmatched: 2. Germline lookup yields CDR1 LNHDA and CDR2 SQIVND (reference sequence).

This rearrangement joins TRBV18 to TRBJ1-3; no reliable D call. CDR1 KGHSH and CDR2 LQKENI come from the germline V gene. Deletions cut 1 base from V and 2 bases from J, with 6 bases between. This CDR3 is 14 amino acids long. As DNA, the CDR3 is TGTGCCAGCTCACCACTGCAGGCTGGAAACACCATATATTTT. Its protein is CASSPLQAGNTIYF.

This chain uses TRBV18 with TRBJ1-2, with 7 bases lining up with TRBD1. The CDR3 spans 18 residues. The V gene's germline CDR1 is KGHSH and CDR2 LQKENI. Trimming at V came to 1 base and at J to 3 bases, leaving 14 bases not matched to a gene. The CDR3 DNA reads as TGTGCCAGCTCACCACGAACAGGGGCCCACAGGGGCTACTATGGCTACACCTTC. This codes for CASSPRTGAHRGYYGYTF.

The chain carries TRBV5-1 and TRBJ2-3, with TRBD2 matching over 7 bases. This CDR3 is built from 15 residues. The V segment lost 4 bases and the J segment 4 bases; nucleotides outside the gene matches: 9. The germline V gene has CDR1 SGHRS and CDR2 YFSETQ. CDR3 nucleotides: TGCGCCAGCAGCGGAGTGACTGCGGGGGCAGATACGCAGTATTTT. Protein: CASSGVTAGADTQYF.

The gene calls are TRBV7-2 and TRBJ2-7, with 7 bases aligning to TRBD2. CDR3 length: 15 amino acids. CDR1 is SGHTA and CDR2 is FQGNSA in the germline V gene. Trimming cost V 1 base and J 4 bases; bases outside gene matches: 7. CDR3: CASSLGGGGKYEQYF. The DNA of the CDR3 is TGTGCCAGCAGCTTAGGAGGCGGGGGTAAATACGAGCAGTACTTC.

The count of this clone is one. The rearrangement uses TRBV12-5 and TRBJ2-1, with 7 bases lining up with TRBD1. With 6 bases clipped from V and 2 bases from J, the junction kept 7 bases outside the gene matches. This CDR3 has 15 residues. CDR1 is LGHNT and CDR2 is FRNRAP in the germline V gene. The CDR3 nucleotides are TGTGCTAGTGGGTCCCGGGACAGTGCCTACAATGAGCAGTTCTTC. Translation gives CASGSRDSAYNEQFF. The variable domain in full, completed from reference TRBV12-5 and TRBJ2-1, reads DARVTQTPRHKVTEMGQEVTMRCQPILGHNTVFWYRQTMMQGLELLAYFRNRAPLDDSGMPKDRFSAEMPDATLATLKIQPSEPRDSAVYFCASGSRDSAYNEQFFGPGTRLTVL.

The genes are TRBV11-2 and TRBJ1-1; the D is unclear. The V end lost 2 bases, the J end lost 1 base, and 8 bases lay between the germline ends. The CDR3 runs 14 residues. From germline, CDR1 is SGHAT and CDR2 FQNNGV. The CDR3 reads CASSLLSQNTEAFF. In DNA form, the CDR3 reads TGTGCCAGCAGCTTACTGAGCCAGAACACTGAAGCTTTCTTT.

The rearrangement links TRBV7-9 to TRBJ1-2, with D possibly TRBD1 on 5 matching bases. Germline V gene data show CDR1 as SEHNR and CDR2 as FQNEAQ (reference sequence). V lost 1 base and J lost 4, with 13 bases in between. CDR3 length equals 15 residues. The chain's CDR3 is CASSLGFQGAYGYTF. The CDR3 DNA sequence: TGTGCCAGCAGCTTAGGGTTTCAGGGTGCCTATGGCTACACCTTC.

The V gene is TRBV27, the J gene TRBJ1-1; no clear D. This CDR3 region has 13 residues. V was cut by 6 bases and J by 1 base, with 9 bases left in between. Germline V gene sequence: CDR1 MNHEY, CDR2 SMNVEV (reference sequence). The CDR3 here is CASSGVTNTEAFF. The CDR3 DNA follows: TGTGCCAGCAGCGGAGTAACGAACACTGAAGCTTTCTTT.

This chain joins TRBV7-6 and TRBJ1-5; 7 bases align to TRBD1. This CDR3 has 19 residues. The ends lost 3 bases at V and 2 bases at J; junction bases unmatched: 16. Looked up from germline, CDR1 is SGHVS and CDR2 is FNYEAQ. This CDR3 reads CASSFGRGGRGRGNQPQHF. CDR3 coding DNA: TGTGCCAGCAGCTTTGGGCGGGGGGGGAGGGGGCGCGGCAATCAGCCCCAGCATTTT.

This chain uses TRBV2 with TRBJ2-7, with 10 bases lining up with TRBD1. Germline-derived CDR1 and CDR2 are SNHLY and FYNNEI. Trimming removed 6 bases from V and 0 bases from J; junction bases left unmatched: 5. The CDR3 totals 15 residues. The CDR3 sequence: CASRADRGRSYEQYF. The DNA for the CDR3 is TGTGCCAGCAGAGCCGACAGGGGGCGCTCCTACGAGCAGTACTTC.